This TCR beta chain was sequenced in a study of blood T cell repertoires in COVID-19. Study-level background: COVID-19 samples collected from the United States, Italy and Spain covered acute and convalescent phases.

Germline-derived CDR1 and CDR2 are SNHLY and FYNNEI. Trimming removed 6 bases at V and 3 bases at J, with 11 bases between. The CDR3 loop spans 13 amino acids. Libraries were prepared by immunoSEQ multiplex PCR; TCRdb keeps only in-frame clonotypes and omits some of them. The sample includes about 140,000 clones, roughly 86% seen only once; the top ten take roughly 3.5%. Participants were aged roughly 18 to 90 years from around 26 US areas. The chain has TRBV2 and TRBJ1-1; tentative D call: TRBD1 (5 bases). The sequencing sample was made of PBMCs or T cells enriched from blood (not recorded which). The receptor was derived from a woman aged 50 to 60 with acute COVID-19. This CDR3 reads CASRGGAYTEAFF. The CDR3 nucleotides are TGTGCCAGCAGGGGGGGTGCGTACACTGAAGCTTTCTTT. The complete variable domain, with remaining parts taken from reference TRBV2 and TRBJ1-1, reads EPEVTQTPSHQVTQMGQEVILRCVPISNHLYFYWYRQILGQKVEFLVSFYNNEISEKSEIFDDQFSVERPDGSNFTLKIRSTKLEDSAMYFCASRGGAYTEAFFGQGTRLTVV.